These 29 T cell receptor beta chains were sequenced from one sample in a study of blood T cell repertoires in COVID-19. TCRdb's copy holds only in-frame clones and misses some; the assay was immunoSEQ multiplex PCR. The data hold some 80,000 clones, with more than 70% observed a single time. The sequenced sample consisted of peripheral blood. All receptors derive from a woman older than 75 in a cohort sampled during active or convalescent COVID-19.

The V call is TRBV11-2, the J call TRBJ2-6; D perhaps matches TRBD1 (6 bases). CDR1 is SGHAT, CDR2 FQNNGV, per germline. The V end lost 1 base, the J end lost 3 bases, and 10 bases lay between the germline ends. The CDR3 loop spans 16 amino acids. CDR3 residues: CASSLVAGDGANVLTF. In DNA, the CDR3 is TGTGCCAGCAGCTTAGTAGCAGGGGATGGGGCCAACGTCCTGACTTTC.

This sequence joins TRBV10-2 and TRBJ2-3; TRBD1 is a possible D gene (6 bases). Germline V gives CDR1 WSHSY, CDR2 SAAADI. The CDR3 is 14 residues long. Deletions cut 4 bases from V and 5 bases from J, with 13 bases between. DNA of the CDR3: TGCGCCAGCAGTGTGTTGGGACAAGGAGATACGCAGTATTTT. Amino acid sequence: CASSVLGQGDTQYF.

This chain links TRBV29-1 with TRBJ2-1; D possibly corresponds to TRBD2 (6 bases). The CDR3 extends over 15 amino acids. Trimming removed 4 bases from V and 0 bases from J, with 13 bases in between. The germline CDR1 and CDR2 sequences are SQVTM and ANQGSEA. CDR3 sequence: CSVAPGAGSYNEQFF. The CDR3, as DNA: TGCAGCGTTGCCCCGGGAGCGGGCTCCTACAATGAGCAGTTCTTC.

The chain has TRBV2 and TRBJ2-1; 10 nucleotides match TRBD2. Germline V lookup: CDR1 SNHLY, CDR2 FYNNEI. With V trimmed by 8 bases and J by 7 bases, 17 bases remained unmatched. CDR3 length: 17 amino acids. CDR3 nucleotide sequence: TGTGCCAGCTCTATTTCGGGGTGGACTAGCGGTGAAAATGAGCAGTTCTTC. Its translation is CASSISGWTSGENEQFF.

This clone was observed a few times. The V gene is TRBV5-8, the J gene TRBJ2-7; 14 bases align to TRBD2. Trimming removed 3 bases from V and 2 bases from J; junction bases left unmatched: 13. Per germline, CDR1 SGHTS and CDR2 YDEGEE. The CDR3 spans 19 residues. The CDR3 loop reads CASSSKWDQTSGRAYEQYF. The CDR3 region has the DNA TGTGCCAGCAGCTCGAAATGGGACCAGACTAGCGGGAGGGCCTACGAGCAGTACTTC.

The V gene is TRBV6-6, the J gene TRBJ2-2; 8 positions match TRBD2. The CDR3 runs 17 residues. CDR1 is MNHNY, CDR2 SVGAGI, per germline (reference sequence). The ends lost 5 bases at V and 6 bases at J; junction bases unmatched: 14. The CDR3 DNA sequence: TGTGCCAGCAGTCCCTGGACTAGCCAACTAAAGGCCGGGGAGCTGTTTTTT. Amino acids: CASSPWTSQLKAGELFF.

This clone was counted a single time. The chain uses TRBV15 and TRBJ1-2, with D unclear. The germline V gene encodes CDR1 LNHNV and CDR2 YYDKDF (reference sequence). This CDR3 has 16 amino acids. Between the trimmed V and J ends, which lost 4 bases and 9 bases, there was a span of 24 bases. DNA for the CDR3: TGTGCCACCAGCACCCTCACCCACGTTGGCGGGGATCGCTACACCTTC. It specifies CATSTLTHVGGDRYTF.

This chain connects TRBV5-6 to TRBJ1-1; D possibly corresponds to TRBD1 (6 bases). V was clipped by 4 bases and J by 11 bases, with 18 bases between them. Germline lookup yields CDR1 SGHDT and CDR2 YYEEEE. The length of the CDR3 is 13 residues. The CDR3 spells CASSPRGWRLAFF. The CDR3 DNA is TGTGCCAGCAGCCCCAGGGGTTGGAGGTTGGCTTTCTTT.

The genes are TRBV7-8 and TRBJ2-5, with 9 bases aligning to TRBD2. CDR1 and CDR2 from the germline V gene are SGHVS and FQNEAQ. CDR3 length equals 16 residues. J was trimmed by 2 bases and V by 6 bases; bases with no gene match: 10. CDR3 amino acids: CASSTRSSGGQETQYF. As DNA, the CDR3 is TGTGCCAGCAGTACCCGGAGTAGCGGGGGACAAGAGACCCAGTACTTC.

This chain uses TRBV5-5 with TRBJ2-7; 16 positions agree with TRBD2. CDR1 is SGHKS, CDR2 YYEKEE, per germline (reference sequence). The V segment lost 0 bases and the J segment 4 bases; nucleotides outside the gene matches: 4. The CDR3 spans 17 residues. The CDR3 spells CASSLEGLAGGPYEQYF. The CDR3 coding sequence is TGTGCCAGCAGCTTGGAGGGACTAGCGGGAGGGCCATACGAGCAGTACTTC.

This clone was recorded a few times. The V gene is TRBV5-6, the J gene TRBJ1-5; 10 bases map to TRBD1. The CDR3 sequence is 17 residues long. Germline assignment: CDR1 SGHDT and CDR2 YYEEEE. V was clipped by 0 bases and J by 6 bases; unmatched bases: 9. Here the CDR3 reads CASSLAYTTGGGQPQHF. CDR3 bases: TGTGCCAGCAGCTTGGCATATACGACAGGGGGCGGTCAGCCCCAGCATTTT.

This rearrangement joins TRBV10-1 to TRBJ1-1, with no clear D. This CDR3 has 14 amino acids. V lost 0 bases and J lost 1, with 6 bases in between. Germline V gene lookup returns CDR1 WNHNN and CDR2 SYGVQD (reference sequence). The CDR3 is CASSESGRNTEAFF. In nucleotides, the CDR3 is TGCGCCAGCAGTGAGTCGGGGAGGAACACTGAAGCTTTCTTT.

The CDR3 loop is CASSSPGGSYNEQFF. The CDR3 DNA reads as TGTGCCAGCAGTTCCCCAGGGGGCTCCTACAATGAGCAGTTCTTC. This chain joins TRBV6-5 and TRBJ2-1; 7 bases agree with TRBD1. Looked up from germline, CDR1 is MNHEY and CDR2 is SVGAGI. V trimming: 4 bases; J trimming: 0 bases; junction bases outside the gene matches: 3. The CDR3 contains 15 residues.

Here the CDR3 DNA reads TGTGCCACCCAAGACCCCCGACAGGGGGCTGGGGCCAACGTCCTGACTTTC. Translation: CATQDPRQGAGANVLTF. V usage is TRBV28 and J usage is TRBJ2-6; 9 bases map to TRBD1. The CDR3 extends over 17 amino acids. V dropped 10 bases and J dropped 2; count of bases not matched to a gene: 12. Germline V CDR1 and CDR2: MDHEN, SYDVKM.

This chain connects TRBV28 to TRBJ1-2; weak D call: TRBD1 (6 bases). The CDR3 extends over 13 amino acids. V was pared by 5 bases and J by 8 bases, with 15 bases between. Germline loops: CDR1 MDHEN, CDR2 SYDVKM. The CDR3, as DNA: TGTGCCAGCAGTCGACGACAGGAGGAAGGCTACACCTTC. Amino acid sequence: CASSRRQEEGYTF.

Here the CDR3 reads CASSRPGLAGFSEQFF. The CDR3 nucleotides are TGTGCCAGCAGCCGACCGGGACTAGCGGGATTCAGTGAGCAGTTCTTC. V is TRBV3-1 (or the pseudogene TRBV3-2) and J is TRBJ2-1; the match to TRBD2 covers 13 bases. The CDR3 consists of 16 residues. Looked up from germline, CDR1 is LGHDT and CDR2 is YNNKEL (reference sequence). After removal of 4 bases from V and 9 bases from J, the junction contained 9 bases not matched to a gene.

In DNA, the CDR3 is TGTGCCAGCAGTCTTGGGTCGGGGGCTAACTATGGCTACACCTTC. Amino acid sequence: CASSLGSGANYGYTF. The genes are TRBV25-1 and TRBJ1-2, with D possibly TRBD1 on 5 matching bases. The germline V gene encodes CDR1 MGHDK and CDR2 SYGVNS. The germline V and J ends were trimmed by 5 bases and 0 bases, with 13 bases remaining between them. The CDR3 contains 15 residues.

The chain recombines TRBV15 with TRBJ1-5; no clear D. V lost 0 bases to trimming and J lost 3 bases, with 6 bases between them. In germline, CDR1 is LNHNV, CDR2 YYDKDF (reference sequence). The CDR3 contains 14 residues. The CDR3 region is CATSRDRLNQPQHF. The CDR3 bases are TGTGCCACCAGCAGAGACAGGCTCAATCAGCCCCAGCATTTT.

This clone has a single count. The chain has TRBV20-1 and TRBJ1-3; possible D gene TRBD1, 6 bases. The CDR3 runs to 16 residues. With 3 bases removed from V and 4 bases from J, the gap between germline ends came to 19 bases. Germline V CDR1 and CDR2: DFQATT, SNEGSKA (reference sequence). In nucleotides, the CDR3 is TGCAGTGCTAGTATTGGAGGCAGGGGCTCCGGAAACACCATATATTTT. Translation gives CSASIGGRGSGNTIYF.

The J gene is TRBJ1-4, the V gene TRBV9; 11 nucleotides match TRBD1. V trimming: 3 bases; J trimming: 12 bases; junction bases outside the gene matches: 4. Germline CDR1 and CDR2: SGDLS and YYNGEE. The CDR3 loop spans 13 amino acids. The CDR3 nucleotides are TGTGCCAGCAGCGATCGGACAGGGGGCGAACTGTTTTTT. Protein: CASSDRTGGELFF.

The CDR3 loop reads CASSVDRGPYEQYF. The CDR3 region has the DNA TGTGCCAGCAGCGTAGACAGGGGACCCTACGAGCAGTACTTC. The J gene is TRBJ2-7, the V gene TRBV11-1, with 8 bases matching TRBD1. This CDR3 has 14 amino acids. V was pared by 5 bases and J by 2 bases, with 5 bases of the junction left unmatched. Germline lookup yields CDR1 SGHAT and CDR2 FQDESV (reference sequence).

This chain links TRBV28 with TRBJ2-7; 9 bases line up with TRBD1. This CDR3 spans 17 amino acids. J was trimmed by 6 bases and V by 0 bases; bases with no gene match: 12. The V gene's germline CDR1 is MDHEN and CDR2 SYDVKM. The CDR3 loop is CASSLWYGGQGFGEQYF. CDR3 nucleotides: TGTGCCAGCAGTTTATGGTACGGTGGACAGGGGTTCGGCGAGCAGTACTTC.

The rearrangement links TRBV5-1 to TRBJ2-6, with D uncertain. Deletions cut 5 bases from V and 0 bases from J, with 6 bases between. Germline V gene data show CDR1 as SGHRS and CDR2 as YFSETQ. This CDR3 region has 14 residues. This chain's CDR3 is CASRRDSGANVLTF. CDR3 in DNA: TGCGCCAGCAGGCGCGACTCTGGGGCCAACGTCCTGACTTTC.

A few counts support this clone. The chain carries TRBV3-1 (or the pseudogene TRBV3-2) and TRBJ2-2; TRBD2 matches 8 bases. With 5 bases clipped from V and 6 bases from J, the junction kept 11 bases outside the gene matches. CDR1 and CDR2 from the germline V gene are LGHDT and YNNKEL (reference sequence). The CDR3 extends over 16 amino acids. The CDR3 region has the DNA TGTGCCAGCAGCACACAGGGTAGCGGGAATCCCGGGGAGCTGTTTTTT. Protein sequence: CASSTQGSGNPGELFF.

V gene TRBV24-1 combines with J gene TRBJ2-1; 12 bases line up with TRBD2. The trim removed 6 bases at V and 1 base at J, leaving 18 bases unmatched. Germline CDR1 KGHDR, CDR2 SFDVKD. CDR3 length: 21 residues. The CDR3 reads CATSPSGWRLAGEQSYNEQFF. CDR3 DNA sequence: TGTGCCACCAGTCCTTCCGGGTGGAGACTAGCGGGAGAACAGTCCTACAATGAGCAGTTCTTC.

This chain connects TRBV27 to TRBJ2-2; D not certain. From germline, CDR1 is MNHEY and CDR2 SMNVEV (reference sequence). V dropped 5 bases and J dropped 4 bases, with 8 bases sitting between them. The CDR3 runs 13 residues. The CDR3 bases are TGTGCCAGCAGTGTTAAGCGCACCGGGGAGCTGTTTTTT. Translating gives CASSVKRTGELFF.

In its sample, this clone was seen a few times. This chain uses TRBV6-4 with TRBJ2-7; 9 positions agree with TRBD1. This CDR3 spans 17 amino acids. Germline lookup yields CDR1 MRHNA and CDR2 SNTAGT. V lost 2 bases, J lost 4 bases, and 12 bases stayed unmatched. For the CDR3, the DNA is TGTGCCAGCAGTGACCTACAGCCGGGACAGGGACGTTACGAGCAGTACTTC. Translation: CASSDLQPGQGRYEQYF.

This clone was seen only once. The chain recombines TRBV9 with TRBJ2-2; TRBD2 agrees at 7 bases. V was pared by 0 bases and J by 4 bases, with 6 bases of the junction left unmatched. This CDR3 contains 16 residues. CDR1 and CDR2 from the germline V gene are SGDLS and YYNGEE. The CDR3 spells CASSVGGTGGTGELFF. In DNA, the CDR3 is TGTGCCAGCAGCGTAGGGGGCACGGGGGGCACCGGGGAGCTGTTTTTT.

As concerns this clone: Other DNA sequences of this sample code for an identical CDR3. The chain couples TRBV6-5 to TRBJ1-1, with 8 bases identical to TRBD1. The CDR3 is 14 amino acids. Germline values: CDR1 MNHEY, CDR2 SVGAGI. Trimming took 3 bases from V and 2 from J; bases not matched to a gene: 2. DNA for the CDR3: TGTGCCAGCAGTTATGACAGGGGAAACACTGAAGCTTTCTTT. It encodes CASSYDRGNTEAFF.